The table lists the clone carrying this T cell receptor beta chain with a count of one. Its matching antigen is unknown. Sequencing was performed with immunoSEQ multiplex PCR; in TCRdb, only in-frame clones are kept and a portion is missing. In the table there are some 95,000 clones, approximately 89% of which are singletons. The data belong to a study of T cell responses to AZD1222 COVID-19 vaccine. After removal of 6 bases from V and 3 bases from J, the junction contained 9 bases not matched to a gene. The CDR3 spans 15 residues. Germline V gene data show CDR1 as MDHEN and CDR2 as SYDVKM. General observations from the study: At study baseline, merely a handful of AZD1222 recipients were seropositive. Donors were mostly white British, more females; clonal diversity possibly underestimated. At 160-218 and 743-854, vaccine-associated CD4 TCRs were dominant, and they spanned spike. Compared with day 0, the breadth and depth of the Spike-specific TCR repertoire rose significantly after two doses of AZD1222.

The material sequenced was peripheral blood, taken on day 0 of MenACWY control vaccination. This chain connects TRBV28 to TRBJ1-2, with 8 bases aligning to TRBD1. The clonotype was recovered from an adult in good health. The CDR3 protein is CASRTGQGNYYGYTF. CDR3 DNA: TGTGCCAGCAGGACCGGACAGGGCAATTACTATGGCTACACCTTC.